This T cell receptor beta chain was retrieved from a study of T-cell memory formation after mild COVID-19. Looked up from germline, CDR1 is DFQATT and CDR2 is SNEGSKA (reference sequence). V was shortened by 6 bases and J by 0 bases, with 5 bases between the two germline ends. The CDR3 has 11 residues. Worth noting for this clonotype: Its cognate antigen is unknown.

In TCRdb, the 5' RACE reads were re-called with MiXCR into one record per CDR3 protein. Among fewer than 550,000 distinct CDR3 sequences, around 20% were seen once, and the ten largest hold roughly 8.4%. Study results and limitations: Contracting CD4+ clones lay largely in CM and EM, with CD8+ ones residing in EMRA. Whereas later expanders leaned CD4+, clones contracting day 15 to 85 showed a balanced CD4/CD8 makeup.

The specimen was PBMCs or a T cell subset sorted from them (not recorded which). The clonotype comes from an adult woman who had mild COVID-19 (a few samples of this study predate the infection). Cell type and time point are not known. The gene calls are TRBV20-1 and TRBJ1-2, with D uncertain. The CDR3 is CSASPNYGYTF. The CDR3 region has the DNA TGCAGTGCCAGTCCTAACTATGGCTACACCTTC.